One and the same sample provided the 22 T cell receptor beta chains below, sequenced in a study of early T cells in non-severe SARS-CoV-2 infection. One entry per CDR3 protein results from TCRdb running MiXCR on the 5' RACE reads. The sample holds around 77,000 distinct CDR3 sequences, 12% seen once. Sequences were derived from whole blood, sampled at baseline. The receptor source for this set is an adult who was a healthcare worker with PCR-confirmed SARS-CoV-2 infection or an uninfected control (not recorded which). The donor label of this sample is uncertain.

This clonotype was seen ten or more times. The CDR3 loop is CASSFRTDTGELFF. CDR3 nucleotide sequence: TGCGCCAGCAGCTTCAGGACAGACACCGGGGAGCTGTTTTTT. This chain links TRBV5-1 with TRBJ2-2; possibly TRBD1 for D (6 bases). V lost 2 bases, J lost 3 bases, and 8 bases lay in between. This CDR3 contains 14 residues. Germline loops: CDR1 SGHRS, CDR2 YFSETQ.

The chain links TRBV11-2 to TRBJ2-3; 7 bases agree with TRBD2. The CDR3 is made up of 17 amino acids. Germline assignment: CDR1 SGHAT and CDR2 FQNNGV. The V gene end was trimmed by 1 base and the J gene end by 3 bases; junction bases not matched to a gene: 10. In DNA form, the CDR3 reads TGTGCCAGCAGCTTAGTTCCTGGCGGGAGCTTAACAGATACGCAGTATTTT. Protein product: CASSLVPGGSLTDTQYF.

This clonotype has at least ten counts. V and J are TRBV4-3 and TRBJ1-1, with D hard to call. The germline V gene has CDR1 LGHNA and CDR2 YSLEER. With 4 bases removed from V and 4 bases from J, the gap between germline ends came to 16 bases. CDR3 length: 15 amino acids. DNA of the CDR3: TGCGCCAGCAGCCCTCAGGACCAATGGGGCACTGAAGCTTTCTTT. Protein sequence: CASSPQDQWGTEAFF.

This sequence joins TRBV4-1 and TRBJ1-5; no clear D. The CDR3 covers 12 residues. Per germline, CDR1 MGHRA and CDR2 YSYEKL. The V and J ends lost 1 base and 6 bases respectively, with 4 bases between them. This CDR3 is CASSQVGQPQHF. For the CDR3, the DNA is TGCGCCAGCAGCCAAGTGGGTCAGCCCCAGCATTTT.

This clonotype showed up many times. V usage is TRBV3-1 and J usage is TRBJ1-1; D uncertain. Germline loops: CDR1 LGHDT, CDR2 YNNKEL (reference sequence). CDR3 length equals 13 residues. V was clipped by 2 bases and J by 5 bases, with 9 bases between them. The CDR3 sequence is CASSQSRGTEAFF. CDR3 DNA: TGTGCCAGCAGCCAATCAAGAGGAACTGAAGCTTTCTTT.

The sample holds many counts of this clonotype. The chain couples TRBV10-2 to TRBJ2-5; D is possibly TRBD2 (6 bases). The length of the CDR3 is 18 residues. Trimming shortened V by 3 bases and J by 4 bases, and 24 bases separated the two germline ends. CDR1 is WSHSY, CDR2 SAAADI, per germline. CDR3 region: CASSDSQGRRGPRETQYF. The CDR3, as DNA: TGCGCCAGCAGTGACTCGCAGGGCCGGCGGGGCCCGAGAGAGACCCAGTACTTC.

This clonotype was counted a few times. The chain uses TRBV5-4 and TRBJ2-5; D uncertain. Looked up from germline, CDR1 is SGHNT and CDR2 is YYREEE (reference sequence). V was shortened by 1 base and J by 5 bases, with 9 bases between the two germline ends. The CDR3 consists of 13 residues. In DNA, the CDR3 is TGTGCCAGCAGCTTGAGTAGCTTGGAGACCCAGTACTTC. This sequence encodes CASSLSSLETQYF.

This clonotype was observed at least ten times. The genes are TRBV5-4 and TRBJ2-7, with a tentative D call TRBD1 (5 bases). The V and J ends lost 4 bases and 0 bases respectively, with 11 bases between them. The CDR3 is 14 amino acids. Germline lookup yields CDR1 SGHNT and CDR2 YYREEE (reference sequence). CDR3 protein: CASSGGALSYEQYF. The CDR3 DNA sequence: TGTGCCAGCAGCGGTGGGGCCCTCTCCTACGAGCAGTACTTC.

This chain joins TRBV18 and TRBJ1-2; D gene unclear. V was pared by 2 bases and J by 3 bases, with 13 bases between. The germline gives CDR1 KGHSH, CDR2 LQKENI. This CDR3 region has 15 residues. Written as DNA, the CDR3 is TGTGCCAGCTCACCATTGGCGGACGACTACTATGGCTACACCTTC. Its protein product is CASSPLADDYYGYTF.

This clonotype showed up just a few times. The rearrangement links TRBV7-2 to TRBJ2-1, with 7 bases identical to TRBD2. V gave up 6 bases and J gave up 10 bases; unmatched junction bases: 6. Germline lookup yields CDR1 SGHTA and CDR2 FQGNSA. The CDR3 length is 12 residues. CDR3 residues: CASRQSGAEQFF. The CDR3 nucleotides read TGTGCCAGCAGACAAAGCGGGGCCGAGCAGTTCTTC.

The V call is TRBV19, the J call TRBJ1-2; perhaps TRBD1 as D (6 bases). Germline CDR1 reads LNHDA; CDR2 reads SQIVND (reference sequence). Trimming stripped 6 bases from V and 4 bases from J, with 15 bases between. The CDR3 spans 14 residues. The CDR3 is CASRTTGNVYGYTF. The CDR3 DNA is TGTGCCAGTAGGACGACAGGTAACGTCTATGGCTACACCTTC.

The chain uses TRBV18 and TRBJ2-5, with no clear D. Trimming removed 2 bases at V and 7 bases at J, with 11 bases between. The CDR3 is 13 residues long. Germline CDR1 reads KGHSH; CDR2 reads LQKENI. The CDR3 loop reads CASSPRSRATQYF. The CDR3 DNA follows: TGTGCCAGCTCACCAAGATCCCGGGCGACCCAGTACTTC.

This clonotype was seen only a few times. The J gene is TRBJ2-7, the V gene TRBV7-2; D unresolved. The germline CDR1 and CDR2 sequences are SGHTA and FQGNSA. The CDR3 covers 14 residues. V was trimmed by 5 bases and J by 2 bases, leaving 13 bases between them. The CDR3, as DNA: TGTGCCAGCAGCCCTGACGGAAACCCCTACGAGCAGTACTTC. Translation: CASSPDGNPYEQYF.

This clonotype showed up just a few times. The CDR3 nucleotides are TGTGCCAGCAGTTACGGGACACCTTATGGCTACACCTTC. It codes for CASSYGTPYGYTF. The chain has TRBV5-6 and TRBJ1-2, with D tentatively TRBD1 (6 bases). V shed 5 bases and J shed 5 bases, with 13 bases lying between them. Germline lookup yields CDR1 SGHDT and CDR2 YYEEEE. This CDR3 has 13 residues.

The rearrangement uses TRBV19 and TRBJ2-3, with 12 bases lining up with TRBD2. V lost 4 bases and J lost 4; bases outside the gene matches: 6. Looked up from germline, CDR1 is LNHDA and CDR2 is SQIVND (reference sequence). CDR3 length: 16 amino acids. In DNA, the CDR3 is TGTGCCAGTAGTACAAACCTAGCGGGGGGGTCAGATACGCAGTATTTT. Protein product: CASSTNLAGGSDTQYF.

This clonotype was seen more than once but under ten times. This rearrangement joins TRBV7-2 to TRBJ2-4; D might be TRBD1 (6 bases). V gave up 1 base and J gave up 8 bases, with 15 bases separating them. The CDR3 has 15 residues. The germline CDR1 and CDR2 sequences are SGHTA and FQGNSA. The DNA for the CDR3 is TGTGCCAGCAGCTTAGAAGGGGGTCAGTGGTACATTCAGTACTTC. This codes for CASSLEGGQWYIQYF.

The chain carries TRBV7-2 and TRBJ2-5; D possibly corresponds to TRBD2 (5 bases). CDR1 and CDR2 (germline): SGHTA, FQGNSA. The V gene lost 2 bases and the J gene lost 10 bases, with 17 bases spanning the gap. The CDR3 loop spans 14 amino acids. CDR3 nucleotides: TGTGCCAGCAGCTTAATATTACGGACCGGGGACCAGTACTTC. It codes for CASSLILRTGDQYF.

The table lists this clonotype with a few counts. This rearrangement joins TRBV7-6 to TRBJ2-2; D possibly corresponds to TRBD2 (5 bases). The CDR3 totals 16 residues. The germline V gene encodes CDR1 SGHVS and CDR2 FNYEAQ. The germline V and J ends were trimmed by 1 base and 1 base, with 10 bases remaining between them. DNA of the CDR3: TGTGCCAGCAGCTTAGAGAGGGCGGAGAACACCGGGGAGCTGTTTTTT. Residues: CASSLERAENTGELFF.

This clonotype occurred many times. J is TRBJ2-7 and V is TRBV21-1. TRBV21-1 has pseudogene status. The CDR3 is 15 residues long. The CDR3 loop reads CASSKDGESSYEQYF. CDR3 bases: TGTGCCAGCAGCAAAGACGGGGAGAGCTCCTACGAGCAGTACTTC.

This chain joins TRBV3-1 and TRBJ2-1; D possibly matches TRBD1 or TRBD2 (5 bases each). Germline assignment: CDR1 LGHDT and CDR2 YNNKEL (reference sequence). This CDR3 contains 15 residues. V gave up 6 bases and J gave up 0 bases, with 12 bases separating them. The CDR3 DNA reads as TGTGCCAGCAGTCGGGACCTGAGCTCCTACAATGAGCAGTTCTTC. This gives the protein CASSRDLSSYNEQFF.

In this sample, this clonotype turned up a few times. This chain links TRBV20-1 with TRBJ2-3; TRBD2 matches at 14 bases. V lost 1 base, J lost 2 bases, and 11 bases stayed unmatched. Germline-derived CDR1 and CDR2 are DFQATT and SNEGSKA (reference sequence). This CDR3 spans 19 amino acids. CDR3 residues: CSARVSGTSGGRTTDTQYF. Written as DNA, the CDR3 is TGCAGTGCTAGAGTTTCCGGGACTAGCGGGGGCCGGACCACAGATACGCAGTATTTT.

At least ten counts were recorded for this clonotype. The genes are TRBV12-3 or TRBV12-4 and TRBJ2-7; perhaps TRBD2 as D (5 bases). V lost 0 bases and J 5 bases, leaving 5 bases between the germline ends. The CDR3 has 12 amino acids. CDR3 in amino acids: CASSLAGDEQYF. CDR3 in DNA: TGTGCCAGCAGTTTAGCCGGGGACGAGCAGTACTTC.